This T cell receptor beta chain was captured in a study of glioma-infiltrating T cells after dendritic cell vaccination. For the study at large: Autologous tumor lysate was loaded overnight onto monocyte-derived dendritic cells grown about seven days with IL-4 and GM-CSF.

Time point: after dendritic cell vaccination, including at tumor progression/relapse. Isocitrate dehydrogenase mutation was absent in all glioblastoma patients. TCRdb's table, derived via immunoSEQ multiplex PCR, lists solely in-frame clones and lacks some. This repertoire shows more than 55,000 clones, roughly 84% found once; its top ten account for about 9%. V dropped 0 bases and J dropped 7 bases, with 12 bases sitting between them. CDR1 and CDR2 from the germline V gene are MNHNS and SASEGT. The CDR3 runs 15 residues. The specimen comprised blood, sampled after dendritic cell vaccination. The chain links TRBV6-1 to TRBJ1-4; possible D gene TRBD1, 6 bases. The origin of this receptor is a human donor with glioblastoma. CDR3 nucleotides: TGTGCCAGCAGTGAAGCTCGACAGGCATTTGAAAAACTGTTTTTT. Protein product: CASSEARQAFEKLFF.